Presented here are 14 T cell receptor beta chains from one specimen sequenced in a study of blood T cell repertoires in COVID-19. Generated by immunoSEQ multiplex PCR, the TCRdb table keeps only in-frame clones and is missing some. The sample lists roughly 64,000 clones, around four fifths occurring once. Input material: peripheral blood. The source is a man between 60 and 75 years old with COVID-19, enrolled during active disease.

This chain joins TRBV19 and TRBJ2-1; 12 bases match TRBD2. Germline CDR1 LNHDA, CDR2 SQIVND (reference sequence). The CDR3 runs 22 residues. Trimming removed 1 base from V and 0 bases from J; junction bases left unmatched: 16. The DNA for the CDR3 is TGTGCCAGTAGTATAGGATGGCTCGGTACGACTAGCGGGGGCCGCTCCTACAATGAGCAGTTCTTC. The encoded protein is CASSIGWLGTTSGGRSYNEQFF.

The gene calls are TRBV28 and TRBJ2-2; D gene uncertain. Germline CDR1 and CDR2: MDHEN and SYDVKM. This CDR3 is 14 amino acids long. V dropped 1 base and J dropped 5 bases, with 8 bases sitting between them. The CDR3 loop reads CASSLLERTGELFF. The CDR3 coding sequence is TGTGCCAGCAGTTTATTGGAGCGAACCGGGGAGCTGTTTTTT.

This rearrangement joins TRBV19 to TRBJ1-5; the D gene is possibly TRBD1 (6 bases). The CDR3 extends over 13 amino acids. CDR1 and CDR2 (germline): LNHDA, SQIVND (reference sequence). The V gene lost 7 bases and the J gene lost 5 bases, with 12 bases spanning the gap. The CDR3 bases are TGTGCCAGTACTCGGGACAAGTATCAGCCCCAGCATTTT. Residues: CASTRDKYQPQHF.

The V and J genes are TRBV25-1 and TRBJ2-1; D is possibly TRBD2 (6 bases). The germline gives CDR1 MGHDK, CDR2 SYGVNS. The CDR3 extends over 15 amino acids. Between the trimmed V and J ends, which lost 3 bases and 9 bases, there was a span of 18 bases. CDR3 region: CASSDSYRGSGEQFF. The CDR3 bases are TGTGCCAGCAGTGACTCATATCGGGGGAGCGGTGAGCAGTTCTTC.

Comment on this clone: A read error may account for a junction end that differs from germline. The CDR3 bases are TGTGCCAGCACGAAGGGGTACGAATATGCTGAGGCTTTCTTT. Encoded protein: CASTKGYEYAEAFF. The chain joins TRBV9 to TRBJ1-1; perhaps TRBD1 as D (5 bases). Germline V gene lookup returns CDR1 SGDLS and CDR2 YYNGEE. The CDR3 sequence is 14 residues long.

This rearrangement joins TRBV12-3 or TRBV12-4 to TRBJ2-5, with D unresolved. The CDR3 consists of 13 residues. The V gene lost 3 bases and the J gene lost 5 bases, with 10 bases spanning the gap. The CDR3 sequence is CASSFAAGETQYF. For the CDR3, the DNA is TGTGCCAGCAGTTTCGCGGCCGGGGAGACCCAGTACTTC.

This chain joins TRBV30 and TRBJ1-1; D possibly corresponds to TRBD1 (5 bases). Germline assignment: CDR1 GTSNPN and CDR2 SVGIG (reference sequence). The CDR3 runs 12 residues. The V end was cut by 2 bases, the J end by 5 bases, with 9 bases between. In DNA, the CDR3 is TGTGCCTGGAGTAGGGGATTAACTGAAGCTTTCTTT. Protein sequence: CAWSRGLTEAFF.

The chain is built from TRBV19 and TRBJ2-1; 10 nucleotides align to TRBD1. CDR1 is LNHDA and CDR2 is SQIVND in the germline V gene (reference sequence). CDR3 length: 17 residues. Trimming cost V 5 bases and J 5 bases; bases outside gene matches: 12. The DNA of the CDR3 is TGTGCCAGTAGTTTCTTCGTTCGCGGGACAGGGGACAATGAGCAGTTCTTC. Protein: CASSFFVRGTGDNEQFF.

The J gene is TRBJ1-1, the V gene TRBV18; TRBD1 is a possible D gene (6 bases). Germline V gene sequence: CDR1 KGHSH, CDR2 LQKENI. The CDR3 length is 15 residues. V lost 3 bases and J lost 4, with 15 bases in between. The CDR3 nucleotides are TGTGCCAGCTCACCTAGACAGGCCGAGGGCACTGAAGCTTTCTTT. Its translation: CASSPRQAEGTEAFF. The complete variable domain, with remaining parts taken from reference TRBV18 and TRBJ1-1, reads NAGVMQNPRHLVRRRGQEARLRCSPMKGHSHVYWYRQLPEEGLKFMVYLQKENIIDESGMPKERFSAEFPKEGPSILRIQQVVRGDSAAYFCASSPRQAEGTEAFFGQGTRLTVV.

V is TRBV6-2 or TRBV6-3 and J is TRBJ1-5; D is uncertain. CDR3 length: 15 amino acids. Germline V gene data show CDR1 as MNHEY and CDR2 as SVGEGT. Trimming took 6 bases from V and 3 from J, leaving 15 bases between them. CDR3 protein: CASSASFSVNQPQHF. The DNA of the CDR3 is TGTGCCAGCAGCGCCTCGTTCAGCGTCAATCAGCCCCAGCATTTT.

The V gene is TRBV28, the J gene TRBJ1-3, with D unresolved. CDR3 length: 14 amino acids. Trimming left V 3 bases short and J 3 bases short, with 9 bases between. Germline CDR1 is MDHEN and CDR2 is SYDVKM. CDR3 DNA sequence: TGTGCCAGCAGTTTGGTCCAGATTGGAAACACCATATATTTT. This codes for CASSLVQIGNTIYF.

The V call is TRBV30, the J call TRBJ2-1; perhaps TRBD2 as D (5 bases). Germline loops: CDR1 GTSNPN, CDR2 SVGIG (reference sequence). Trimming shortened V by 2 bases and J by 0 bases, and 11 bases separated the two germline ends. The CDR3 extends over 15 amino acids. The CDR3 region is CAWSTRGSSYNEQFF. CDR3 DNA: TGTGCCTGGAGTACACGGGGAAGCTCCTACAATGAGCAGTTCTTC.

This clone has only one observation. The chain has TRBV7-3 and TRBJ2-4; 8 bases map to TRBD1. V lost 2 bases, J lost 8 bases, and 5 bases stayed unmatched. Germline V gene lookup returns CDR1 SGHTA and CDR2 FQGTGA. This CDR3 is built from 14 residues. The CDR3 loop reads CASSLSGGKDIQYF. The CDR3 bases are TGTGCCAGCAGCTTATCAGGGGGCAAGGACATTCAGTACTTC.

The V and J genes are TRBV5-4 and TRBJ2-7, with 10 positions matching TRBD1. CDR1 is SGHNT and CDR2 is YYREEE in the germline V gene (reference sequence). The V segment lost 1 base and the J segment 5 bases; nucleotides outside the gene matches: 9. There are 16 residues in the CDR3. The CDR3 region is CASSLLIRQGAHEQYF. Here the CDR3 DNA reads TGTGCCAGCAGCTTGCTCATTAGACAGGGGGCTCACGAGCAGTACTTC.